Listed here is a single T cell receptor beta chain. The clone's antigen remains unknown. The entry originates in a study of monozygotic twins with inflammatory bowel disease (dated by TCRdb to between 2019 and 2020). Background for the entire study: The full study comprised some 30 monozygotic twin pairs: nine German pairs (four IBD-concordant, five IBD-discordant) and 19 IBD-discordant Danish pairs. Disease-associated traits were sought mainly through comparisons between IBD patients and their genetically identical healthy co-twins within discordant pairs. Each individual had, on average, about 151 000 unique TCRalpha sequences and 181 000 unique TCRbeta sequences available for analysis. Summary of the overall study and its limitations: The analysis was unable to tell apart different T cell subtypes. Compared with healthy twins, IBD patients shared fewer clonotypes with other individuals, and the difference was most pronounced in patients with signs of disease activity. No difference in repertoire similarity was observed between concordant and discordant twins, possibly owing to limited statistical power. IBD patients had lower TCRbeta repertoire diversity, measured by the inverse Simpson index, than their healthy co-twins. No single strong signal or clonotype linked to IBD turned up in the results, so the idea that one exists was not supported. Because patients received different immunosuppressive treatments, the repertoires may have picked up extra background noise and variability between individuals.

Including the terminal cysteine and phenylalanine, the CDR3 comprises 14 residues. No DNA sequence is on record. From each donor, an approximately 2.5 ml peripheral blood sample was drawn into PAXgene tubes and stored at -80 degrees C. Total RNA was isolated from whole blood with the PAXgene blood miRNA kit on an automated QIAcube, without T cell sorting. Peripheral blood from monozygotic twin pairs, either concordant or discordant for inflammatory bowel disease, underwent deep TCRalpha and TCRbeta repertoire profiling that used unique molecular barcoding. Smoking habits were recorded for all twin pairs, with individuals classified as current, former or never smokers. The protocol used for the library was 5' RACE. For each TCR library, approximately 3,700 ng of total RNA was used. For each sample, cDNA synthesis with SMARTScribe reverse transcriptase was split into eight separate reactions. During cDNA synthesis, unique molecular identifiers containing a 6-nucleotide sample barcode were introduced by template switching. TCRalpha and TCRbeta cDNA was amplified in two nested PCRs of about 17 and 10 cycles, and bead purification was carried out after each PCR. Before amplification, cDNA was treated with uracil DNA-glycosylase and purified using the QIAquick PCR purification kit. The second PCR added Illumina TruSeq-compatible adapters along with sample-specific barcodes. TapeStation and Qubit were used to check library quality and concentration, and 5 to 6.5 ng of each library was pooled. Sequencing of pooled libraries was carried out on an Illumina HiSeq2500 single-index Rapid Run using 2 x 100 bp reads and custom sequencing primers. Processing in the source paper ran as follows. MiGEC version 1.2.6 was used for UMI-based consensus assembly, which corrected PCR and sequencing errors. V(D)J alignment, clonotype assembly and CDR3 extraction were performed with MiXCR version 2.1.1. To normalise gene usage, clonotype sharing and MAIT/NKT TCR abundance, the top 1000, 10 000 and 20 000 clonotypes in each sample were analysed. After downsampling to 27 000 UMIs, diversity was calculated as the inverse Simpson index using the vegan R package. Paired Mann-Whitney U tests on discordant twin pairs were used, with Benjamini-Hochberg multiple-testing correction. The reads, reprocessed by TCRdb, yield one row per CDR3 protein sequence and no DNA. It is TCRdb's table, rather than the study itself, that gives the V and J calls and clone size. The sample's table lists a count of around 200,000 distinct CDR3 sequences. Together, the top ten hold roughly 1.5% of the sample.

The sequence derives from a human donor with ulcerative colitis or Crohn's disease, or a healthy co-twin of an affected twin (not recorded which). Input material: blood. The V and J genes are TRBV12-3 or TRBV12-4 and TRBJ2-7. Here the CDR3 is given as CASTAGRWETEQYF.